These 9 T cell receptor beta chains were all obtained from the same sample, sequenced in a study of CD8 T cells in ankylosing spondylitis. TCRdb independently ran MiXCR on the 5' RACE reads; one entry per CDR3 protein. The sample lists approximately 210,000 distinct CDR3 sequences; roughly 13% were seen once. The material sequenced was blood, either unsorted or a sorted T cell fraction (not recorded which). The origin of the receptors is a male donor with ankylosing spondylitis or in good health (not recorded which).

The table lists this clonotype with a few counts. The rearrangement joins TRBV4-1 to TRBJ1-1, with D possibly matching TRBD1 (5 bases). The CDR3 runs to 15 residues. Trimming took 0 bases from V and 5 from J, leaving 13 bases between them. Germline V gene data show CDR1 as MGHRA and CDR2 as YSYEKL. CDR3 amino acids: CASSQEGDSGTEAFF. The CDR3 DNA reads as TGCGCCAGCAGCCAAGAGGGTGACAGCGGGACTGAAGCTTTCTTT.

The chain couples TRBV16 to TRBJ2-7; 14 positions agree with TRBD2. V gave up 2 bases and J gave up 5 bases; unmatched junction bases: 5. Germline assignment: CDR1 KGHSY and CDR2 FQNENV. This CDR3 spans 16 amino acids. The CDR3 bases are TGTGCCAGCAGCCAAAAGGGACTAGCGGGAGTCCACGAGCAGTACTTC. Its translation is CASSQKGLAGVHEQYF. Complete variable domain (other parts from reference TRBV16 and TRBJ2-7): GEEVAQTPKHLVRGEGQKAKLYCAPIKGHSYVFWYQQVLKNEFKFLISFQNENVFDETGMPKERFSAKCLPNSPCSLEIQATKLEDSAVYFCASSQKGLAGVHEQYFGPGTRLTVT.

This clonotype occurred a few times. V usage is TRBV20-1 and J usage is TRBJ2-7, with 7 bases matching TRBD1. The CDR3 length is 14 residues. Germline values: CDR1 DFQATT, CDR2 SNEGSKA (reference sequence). Trimming at V came to 6 bases and at J to 3 bases, leaving 11 bases not matched to a gene. The CDR3 here is CSAQTGTDIYEQYF. CDR3 coding DNA: TGCAGTGCACAAACCGGGACAGACATCTACGAGCAGTACTTC.

This clonotype was seen repeatedly, ten times or more. This chain uses TRBV12-3 or TRBV12-4 with TRBJ2-3, with 9 bases lining up with TRBD2. The CDR3 is 15 residues long. V was clipped by 5 bases and J by 3 bases; unmatched bases: 6. The CDR3 bases are TGTGCCAGCAGTACCTCGGGACTAGCAACAGATACGCAGTATTTT. Its translation: CASSTSGLATDTQYF.

The chain employs TRBV7-9 and TRBJ2-2; D is unresolved. The CDR3 is 17 residues long. V lost 5 bases and J lost 0, with 16 bases in between. The germline V gene has CDR1 SEHNR and CDR2 FQNEAQ (reference sequence). The CDR3 DNA reads TGTGCCAGCAGCATCGCCTTGGGCTACTCGAACACCGGGGAGCTGTTTTTT. Translation: CASSIALGYSNTGELFF.

This clonotype was seen more than once but under ten times. The chain couples TRBV9 to TRBJ1-2; D is unresolved. V was pared by 1 base and J by 0 bases, with 10 bases between. This CDR3 is built from 15 residues. Germline lookup yields CDR1 SGDLS and CDR2 YYNGEE. Here the CDR3 reads CASSVSAGPNYGYTF. The CDR3 nucleotides read TGTGCCAGCAGCGTATCGGCAGGTCCTAACTATGGCTACACCTTC.

This clonotype was seen ten or more times. V and J are TRBV5-1 and TRBJ1-5; no clear D gene. The CDR3 is 14 amino acids. Per the germline V gene, CDR1 is SGHRS and CDR2 is YFSETQ. V was pared by 0 bases and J by 2 bases, with 6 bases between. In nucleotides, the CDR3 is TGCGCCAGCAGCTTGGGCTCAGGCAATCAGCCCCAGCATTTT. Its translation: CASSLGSGNQPQHF.

There are a few counts of this clonotype. The J gene is TRBJ2-1, the V gene TRBV7-9; D perhaps matches TRBD1 (6 bases). V was pared by 2 bases and J by 7 bases, with 21 bases between. Per the germline V gene, CDR1 is SEHNR and CDR2 is FQNEAQ (reference sequence). The CDR3 has 17 residues. The CDR3: CASSLPWMTGATNEQFF. The CDR3 DNA follows: TGTGCCAGCAGCTTACCTTGGATGACAGGAGCTACAAATGAGCAGTTCTTC.

The genes are TRBV20-1 and TRBJ2-3; TRBD1 aligns across 10 bases. The V gene end was trimmed by 1 base and the J gene end by 4 bases; junction bases not matched to a gene: 11. The CDR3 covers 17 residues. Germline assignment: CDR1 DFQATT and CDR2 SNEGSKA (reference sequence). The CDR3 reads CSARARGQGFGADTQYF. The CDR3 DNA is TGCAGTGCTAGAGCTCGGGGACAGGGGTTCGGCGCAGATACGCAGTATTTT.